The rows below give T cell receptor beta chains drawn from one sample of a study of control samples from healthy donors and cancer patients. Assay used: immunoSEQ multiplex PCR; TCRdb lists only in-frame clones, some missing. The sample contains just over 80,000 clones, 94% of which appear only once. Material: blood. Every receptor here comes from a woman younger than 30 in good health. The conserved cysteine and the conserved F or W are not part of the CDR3 here.

cdr3_aa,v_call
ASSQDLVETQY,TRBV4-3
ASSLAPLTENIQY,TRBV11-2
ASSPSTSGRKEQY,TRBV7-9
ASSVGWGSMNTEAF,TRBV9
ASRSGTEAF,TRBV27
ASSQAPQKTGRIYEQY,TRBV14
ASSQVGGFTEAF,TRBV14
ASSTGTTQETQY,TRBV9
ASSVSGVTQPQH,TRBV25-1
ASSPSYEQY,TRBV25-1
ASSGRPYNEQF,TRBV19
ASRVGQGEETQY,TRBV5-1
AGSLRGTGNTEAF,TRBV7-9
ASSRTVAGGRGSNSPLH,TRBV28
ASSPRSWGNSPLH,TRBV18
ASSQILGKLF,TRBV4-1
ASRGSGNTEAF,TRBV6-5
ATSRERFGELF,TRBV15
ASSPQTGDPTDTQY,TRBV9
ASSSTREGGYNSPLH,TRBV5-1
ASIRRGARNSNQPQH,TRBV25-1
ASSVAVSPLH,TRBV9